Following are 27 T cell receptor beta chains from one sample sequenced in a study of shared clonotypes between healthy human individuals (dated by TCRdb to 2018 to 2020). Libraries were constructed by the immunoSEQ multiplex PCR assay. The clones in this table, taken by TCRdb from immuneACCESS, are in-frame only. Not every clone is retained; where verified, under half of the shortfall comes from an unresolved V gene, and the cause of the rest is unknown. In this sample the table shows approximately 1,500,000 clones, approximately 97% of which occur a single time. Roughly 1.2% of the sample goes to the ten largest clones. Sequencing was carried out using naive CD4+ T cells sorted from blood. Reading the label with the study, this specimen's cell subset or site is: CD45RA+ positively selected. The receptors originated from a man aged 30 to 45 in good health.

The chain carries TRBV18 and TRBJ2-5; 14 bases are a match to TRBD2. The CDR3 loop spans 19 amino acids. Germline V gene data show CDR1 as KGHSH and CDR2 as LQKENI. V lost 2 bases and J lost 3; bases outside the gene matches: 11. The CDR3 DNA is TGTGCCAGCTCACCAACATTTCTCGGGACTAGCGGGAGTAAAGAGACCCAGTACTTC. Residues: CASSPTFLGTSGSKETQYF. The variable domain in full, with the rest retrieved from reference TRBV18 and TRBJ2-5, is NAGVMQNPRHLVRRRGQEARLRCSPMKGHSHVYWYRQLPEEGLKFMVYLQKENIIDESGMPKERFSAEFPKEGPSILRIQQVVRGDSAAYFCASSPTFLGTSGSKETQYFGPGTRLLVL.

V gene TRBV30 combines with J gene TRBJ2-5; weak D call: TRBD1 (5 bases). Germline V gives CDR1 GTSNPN, CDR2 SVGIG (reference sequence). Trimming removed 2 bases at V and 4 bases at J, with 11 bases between. The CDR3 consists of 13 residues. The CDR3 nucleotides are TGTGCCTGGAGTAGGCTAGACAGAGAGACCCAGTACTTC. Translation gives CAWSRLDRETQYF.

The rearrangement links TRBV2 to TRBJ1-5; possible D gene TRBD1, 5 bases. V lost 4 bases, J lost 4 bases, and 14 bases lay in between. Germline assignment: CDR1 SNHLY and CDR2 FYNNEI. The CDR3 runs 15 residues. The CDR3 DNA sequence: TGTGCCAGCAGTGCCCTGACACGGGGGAATCAGCCCCAGCATTTT. Translating it yields CASSALTRGNQPQHF.

The chain couples TRBV15 to TRBJ2-3; 9 bases are shared with TRBD2. This CDR3 has 17 amino acids. The V gene end was trimmed by 0 bases and the J gene end by 2 bases; junction bases not matched to a gene: 6. Germline CDR1 LNHNV, CDR2 YYDKDF (reference sequence). In DNA, the CDR3 is TGTGCCACCAGCAGAGATCGGCTAGCGGGGTCCACAGATACGCAGTATTTT. Protein product: CATSRDRLAGSTDTQYF.

The chain has TRBV19 and TRBJ2-5; possible D gene TRBD1, 5 bases. CDR1 is LNHDA, CDR2 SQIVND, per germline (reference sequence). This CDR3 contains 14 residues. Between the trimmed V and J ends, which lost 5 bases and 3 bases, there was a span of 13 bases. The CDR3 here is CASSLGVREETQYF. DNA for the CDR3: TGTGCCAGTAGTTTAGGGGTCAGGGAAGAGACCCAGTACTTC. Looking up the rest from reference TRBV19 and TRBJ2-5 gives the full variable domain: DGGITQSPKYLFRKEGQNVTLSCEQNLNHDAMYWYRQDPGQGLRLIYYSQIVNDFQKGDIAEGYSVSREKKESFPLTVTSAQKNPTAFYLCASSLGVREETQYFGPGTRLLVL.

The V gene is TRBV9, the J gene TRBJ2-3; TRBD1 might be the D (5 bases). The V end lost 0 bases, the J end lost 2 bases, and 16 bases lay between the germline ends. The CDR3 runs to 17 residues. Germline CDR1 is SGDLS and CDR2 is YYNGEE. In DNA, the CDR3 is TGTGCCAGCAGCGTAGCTACGGTGGCAGGGAACACAGATACGCAGTATTTT. The encoded protein is CASSVATVAGNTDTQYF. Supplemented by reference TRBV9 and TRBJ2-3, the full variable domain reads DSGVTQTPKHLITATGQRVTLRCSPRSGDLSVYWYQQSLDQGLQFLIQYYNGEERAKGNILERFSAQQFPDLHSELNLSSLELGDSALYFCASSVATVAGNTDTQYFGPGTRLTVL.

A single count supports this clone. This chain joins TRBV5-5 and TRBJ1-2, with unresolved D. The length of the CDR3 is 13 residues. Germline assignment: CDR1 SGHKS and CDR2 YYEKEE (reference sequence). The ends were cut back, 1 base at V and 4 bases at J, with 8 bases in the middle. This CDR3 is CASSLWVSYGYTF. CDR3 DNA: TGTGCCAGCAGCTTGTGGGTTAGCTATGGCTACACCTTC.

The chain joins TRBV29-1 to TRBJ2-4; D is perhaps TRBD2 (6 bases). The CDR3 consists of 11 residues. Trimming took off 6 bases at V and 6 bases at J, with 9 bases between the two ends. Germline values: CDR1 SQVTM, CDR2 ANQGSEA. This chain's CDR3 is CSVGDLNIQYF. The CDR3 region has the DNA TGCAGCGTCGGGGACTTAAACATTCAGTACTTC.

The chain couples TRBV2 to TRBJ2-2, with D uncertain. Germline V gene lookup returns CDR1 SNHLY and CDR2 FYNNEI. The CDR3 length is 11 residues. Between the trimmed V and J ends, which lost 10 bases and 5 bases, there was a span of 8 bases. CDR3 in DNA: TGTGCCACCAGAGGAACCGGGGAGCTGTTTTTT. This gives the protein CATRGTGELFF.

The V gene is TRBV4-1, the J gene TRBJ1-2; D is undetermined. The germline V gene has CDR1 MGHRA and CDR2 YSYEKL. The CDR3 is 13 residues long. Trimming took 0 bases from V and 5 from J, leaving 7 bases between them. As DNA, the CDR3 is TGCGCCAGCAGCCAAGACCGGGGATATGGCTACACCTTC. Amino acid sequence: CASSQDRGYGYTF.

The chain has TRBV11-2 and TRBJ2-2; no clear D. Trimming cost V 2 bases and J 0 bases, with 4 bases left between them. Germline V lookup: CDR1 SGHAT, CDR2 FQNNGV. This CDR3 contains 14 residues. The DNA for the CDR3 is TGTGCCAGCAGCTTAATAGCGAACACCGGGGAGCTGTTTTTT. Translating it yields CASSLIANTGELFF.

The J gene is TRBJ2-5, the V gene TRBV18, with D unresolved. This CDR3 region has 15 residues. V lost 3 bases and J lost 3, with 14 bases in between. CDR1 is KGHSH, CDR2 LQKENI, per germline. The CDR3 loop is CASSPGRSGKETQYF. CDR3 nucleotides: TGTGCCAGCTCACCCGGCCGGAGTGGGAAAGAGACCCAGTACTTC.

V is TRBV28 and J is TRBJ2-1; D is undetermined. This CDR3 has 15 residues. Trimming left V 6 bases short and J 4 bases short, with 16 bases between. Germline-derived CDR1 and CDR2 are MDHEN and SYDVKM. CDR3 protein: CASSPEPAAYNEQFF. Here the CDR3 DNA reads TGTGCCAGCAGCCCGGAGCCCGCTGCGTACAATGAGCAGTTCTTC. The full variable domain, completed using reference TRBV28 and TRBJ2-1, is DVKVTQSSRYLVKRTGEKVFLECVQDMDHENMFWYRQDPGLGLRLIYFSYDVKMKEKGDIPEGYSVSREKKERFSLILESASTNQTSMYLCASSPEPAAYNEQFFGPGTRLTVL.

The chain is built from TRBV6-1 and TRBJ2-7; no clear D. The CDR3 loop spans 12 amino acids. V lost 5 bases, J lost 6 bases, and 11 bases lay in between. In germline, CDR1 is MNHNS, CDR2 SASEGT. Here the CDR3 reads CASSPQRGEQYF. DNA of the CDR3: TGTGCCAGCAGTCCACAGAGAGGCGAGCAGTACTTC.

V usage is TRBV7-8 and J usage is TRBJ2-1; 9 bases are shared with TRBD2. Trimming took 0 bases from V and 6 from J; bases not matched to a gene: 9. CDR3 length equals 17 residues. Per germline, CDR1 SGHVS and CDR2 FQNEAQ. The CDR3 here is CASSLARFSGSTNEQFF. The CDR3 DNA is TGTGCCAGCAGCTTAGCACGGTTTAGCGGGAGTACCAATGAGCAGTTCTTC.

In DNA, the CDR3 is TGTGCCATCATATCCCGGGACAGCCCCTACGAGCAGTACTTC. Its protein is CAIISRDSPYEQYF. V gene TRBV2 combines with J gene TRBJ2-7; 7 bases are shared with TRBD1. The CDR3 is 14 amino acids. Germline V CDR1 and CDR2: SNHLY, FYNNEI. Trimming took 10 bases from V and 2 from J; bases not matched to a gene: 11.

The chain links TRBV6-6 to TRBJ1-3, with D uncertain. Trimming removed 6 bases at V and 4 bases at J, with 7 bases between. CDR3 size: 12 residues. Germline CDR1 reads MNHNY; CDR2 reads SVGAGI (reference sequence). CDR3 nucleotides: TGTGCCAGCAGCCTAGGAGGAAACACCATATATTTT. Its translation: CASSLGGNTIYF.

This sequence joins TRBV6-1 and TRBJ2-7; 7 positions match TRBD1. Germline lookup yields CDR1 MNHNS and CDR2 SASEGT. The length of the CDR3 is 14 residues. V was clipped by 6 bases and J by 7 bases; unmatched bases: 12. CDR3 residues: CASSRDSNRVEQYF. In nucleotides, the CDR3 is TGTGCCAGCAGCCGGGACAGTAATCGTGTTGAGCAGTACTTC.

For this clone: This same CDR3 is encoded by further DNA sequences in the sample. The rearrangement joins TRBV5-1 to TRBJ2-7, with 7 nucleotides matching TRBD1. This CDR3 is 14 amino acids long. V was pared by 3 bases and J by 0 bases, with 3 bases of the junction left unmatched. Per the germline V gene, CDR1 is SGHRS and CDR2 is YFSETQ. CDR3 protein: CASSSTGTSYEQYF. CDR3 in DNA: TGCGCCAGCAGCTCGACAGGGACCTCCTACGAGCAGTACTTC.

V usage is TRBV5-5 and J usage is TRBJ1-1, with a tentative D call TRBD1 (6 bases). CDR1 and CDR2 (germline): SGHKS, YYEKEE (reference sequence). The length of the CDR3 is 13 residues. Trimming took off 0 bases at V and 8 bases at J, with 11 bases between the two ends. CDR3 region: CASSLGTGREAFF. CDR3 nucleotide sequence: TGTGCCAGCAGCTTGGGCACAGGGCGGGAAGCTTTCTTT.

This rearrangement joins TRBV10-2 to TRBJ2-7, with D possibly TRBD1 on 6 matching bases. The CDR3 length is 13 residues. CDR1 is WSHSY and CDR2 is SAAADI in the germline V gene. The V end was cut by 6 bases, the J end by 0 bases, with 9 bases between. The CDR3 bases are TGCGCCAGCAGGACACAGGGCTCCTACGAGCAGTACTTC. This sequence encodes CASRTQGSYEQYF.

This chain links TRBV2 with TRBJ2-7; 9 bases match TRBD1. Germline assignment: CDR1 SNHLY and CDR2 FYNNEI. The ends lost 3 bases at V and 2 bases at J; junction bases unmatched: 2. The length of the CDR3 is 14 residues. CDR3 protein: CASSEDRGAYEQYF. The CDR3 nucleotides read TGTGCCAGCAGTGAGGACAGGGGAGCCTACGAGCAGTACTTC.

The J gene is TRBJ2-3, the V gene TRBV7-8; 15 positions match TRBD2. Per the germline V gene, CDR1 is SGHVS and CDR2 is FQNEAQ. This CDR3 contains 17 residues. V was pared by 8 bases and J by 4 bases, with 10 bases of the junction left unmatched. CDR3 DNA sequence: TGTGCCAGCTGGACTAGCGGGAGGGGTCGAAACCCAGATACGCAGTATTTT. Residues: CASWTSGRGRNPDTQYF.

For the CDR3, the DNA is TGTGCCTGGACTGACAGAAGCACAGATACGCAGTATTTT. Residues: CAWTDRSTDTQYF. The chain employs TRBV30 and TRBJ2-3; TRBD1 might be the D (5 bases). The CDR3 totals 13 residues. V was pared by 4 bases and J by 0 bases, with 8 bases between. Germline CDR1 is GTSNPN and CDR2 is SVGIG (reference sequence).

As regards this clone: The sample holds other DNA sequences that translate to the same CDR3. The chain links TRBV28 to TRBJ1-1; the D is unclear. The CDR3 runs 12 residues. Germline lookup yields CDR1 MDHEN and CDR2 SYDVKM. V lost 5 bases and J lost 0, with 4 bases in between. CDR3 loop: CASSSVNTEAFF. The CDR3 DNA reads as TGTGCCAGCAGTAGCGTGAACACTGAAGCTTTCTTT.

The rearrangement uses TRBV7-2 and TRBJ1-5, with D possibly being TRBD1 (6 bases). The CDR3 has 15 amino acids. Germline CDR1 and CDR2: SGHTA and FQGNSA. Trimming stripped 2 bases from V and 2 bases from J, with 10 bases between. The CDR3 region is CASSLRWGRNQPQHF. The CDR3 DNA sequence: TGTGCCAGCAGCTTAAGATGGGGGCGCAATCAGCCCCAGCATTTT.

The V call is TRBV6-1, the J call TRBJ2-5; D uncertain. Germline CDR1 reads MNHNS; CDR2 reads SASEGT. V was pared by 0 bases and J by 4 bases, with 12 bases between. The CDR3 totals 15 residues. The DNA for the CDR3 is TGTGCCAGCAGTGAAGCGCGGCTAGGTCTAGAGACCCAGTACTTC. Translation: CASSEARLGLETQYF.